The 19 T cell receptor beta chains below come from one sample, sequenced in a study of long-term antiretroviral therapy in people with HIV. immunoSEQ v3.0 was run at survey level. Profiled with immunoSEQ multiplex PCR; TCRdb holds only in-frame clones, not every one. The table lists tens of thousands of clones, around four fifths of them singletons. The sample in question was unsorted PBMCs, obtained 0.3 years after starting antiretroviral therapy. The receptors derive from a man aged 18 to 29 with HIV.

The table lists this clone with a count of one. The chain combines TRBV7-2 with TRBJ1-5; 9 bases line up with TRBD1. The length of the CDR3 is 19 residues. With 0 bases clipped from V and 1 base from J, the junction kept 10 bases outside the gene matches. Germline V gene data show CDR1 as SGHTA and CDR2 as FQGNSA. CDR3 protein: CASSLARTGTGLSNQPQHF. The CDR3 DNA reads as TGTGCCAGCAGCTTAGCGAGGACCGGGACAGGGTTAAGCAATCAGCCCCAGCATTTT. Filled out from reference TRBV7-2 and TRBJ1-5, the complete variable domain reads GAGVSQSPSNKVTEKGKDVELRCDPISGHTALYWYRQSLGQGLEFLIYFQGNSAPDKSGLPSDRFSAERTGGSVSTLTIQRTQQEDSAVYLCASSLARTGTGLSNQPQHFGDGTRLSIL.

The chain employs TRBV7-8 and TRBJ1-1; D is unclear. CDR3 length: 13 amino acids. Trimming stripped 4 bases from V and 1 base from J, with 7 bases between. Germline CDR1 is SGHVS and CDR2 is FQNEAQ. For the CDR3, the DNA is TGTGCCAGCAGCTATGTCGGGAACACTGAAGCTTTCTTT. It codes for CASSYVGNTEAFF.

The chain uses TRBV25-1 and TRBJ1-2, with 9 bases fitting TRBD1. Germline loops: CDR1 MGHDK, CDR2 SYGVNS. The CDR3 contains 16 residues. With 5 bases clipped from V and 6 bases from J, the junction kept 13 bases outside the gene matches. CDR3 bases: TGTGCCAGCAGTCAAATAAGGGACAGGGATGGTAATGGCTACACCTTC. This encodes CASSQIRDRDGNGYTF.

The V gene is TRBV2, the J gene TRBJ2-1; TRBD2 might be the D (5 bases). The CDR3 totals 14 residues. The germline V gene has CDR1 SNHLY and CDR2 FYNNEI. The ends were cut back, 5 bases at V and 4 bases at J, with 12 bases in the middle. The CDR3 DNA reads as TGTGCCAGCAGTCAACTACTAGTTTACAATGAGCAGTTCTTC. Protein product: CASSQLLVYNEQFF.

The genes are TRBV30 and TRBJ2-1; 10 nucleotides align to TRBD2. This CDR3 comprises 15 residues. The ends lost 0 bases at V and 8 bases at J; junction bases unmatched: 7. Germline V gives CDR1 GTSNPN, CDR2 SVGIG (reference sequence). The CDR3 loop is CAWSVGSGRGYEQFF. CDR3 coding DNA: TGTGCCTGGAGTGTAGGCAGCGGGAGGGGCTATGAGCAGTTCTTC.

This clone was picked up a small number of times. The rearrangement joins TRBV30 to TRBJ2-7; D is possibly TRBD2 (5 bases). V gave up 2 bases and J gave up 1 base, with 9 bases separating them. This CDR3 contains 13 residues. Germline CDR1 and CDR2: GTSNPN and SVGIG (reference sequence). This chain's CDR3 is CAWSIAISYEQYF. The CDR3 region has the DNA TGTGCCTGGAGTATAGCGATTTCCTACGAGCAGTACTTC.

This chain's CDR3 is CASGSTVGDEKLFF. CDR3 DNA sequence: TGTGCCAGCGGGTCGACGGTTGGGGATGAAAAACTGTTTTTT. The chain joins TRBV25-1 to TRBJ1-4; D is ambiguous. V was cut by 8 bases and J by 6 bases, with 16 bases left in between. The CDR3 totals 14 residues. CDR1 is MGHDK and CDR2 is SYGVNS in the germline V gene. The full variable domain, with the rest looked up from reference TRBV25-1 and TRBJ1-4, is EADIYQTPRYLVIGTGKKITLECSQTMGHDKMYWYQQDPGMELHLIHYSYGVNSTEKGDLSSESTVSRIRTEHFPLTLESARPSHTSQYLCASGSTVGDEKLFFGSGTQLSVL.

Here the CDR3 reads CASTLKTGGPDGNSPLHF. DNA for the CDR3: TGCGCCAGCACTTTGAAGACGGGCGGTCCGGATGGTAATTCACCCCTCCACTTT. This chain connects TRBV5-1 to TRBJ1-6; unclear D gene. Per germline, CDR1 SGHRS and CDR2 YFSETQ. The V and J ends lost 6 bases and 6 bases respectively, with 25 bases between them. The CDR3 consists of 18 residues.

This rearrangement joins TRBV7-2 to TRBJ2-7, with 10 positions matching TRBD2. This CDR3 has 14 amino acids. CDR1 and CDR2 from the germline V gene are SGHTA and FQGNSA. The ends lost 2 bases at V and 6 bases at J; junction bases unmatched: 4. The DNA of the CDR3 is TGTGCCAGCAGCTTACTAGCGGGAGCTTCCGAGCAGTACTTC. Translation gives CASSLLAGASEQYF.

The genes are TRBV5-1 and TRBJ2-1; a weak D match, TRBD1 (5 bases). CDR1 is SGHRS and CDR2 is YFSETQ in the germline V gene. This CDR3 comprises 12 residues. Trimming pared 1 base from V and 9 bases from J, leaving 8 bases between. The CDR3 nucleotides read TGCGCCAGCAGCTTGTTTCAGGGTGAGCAGTTCTTC. It specifies CASSLFQGEQFF. The full variable domain, its missing parts supplied by reference TRBV5-1 and TRBJ2-1, is KAGVTQTPRYLIKTRGQQVTLSCSPISGHRSVSWYQQTPGQGLQFLFEYFSETQRNKGNFPGRFSGRQFSNSRSEMNVSTLELGDSALYLCASSLFQGEQFFGPGTRLTVL.

The chain has TRBV10-3 and TRBJ2-7; 11 bases map to TRBD2. The germline CDR1 and CDR2 sequences are ENHRY and SYGVKD. CDR3 length equals 13 residues. Trimming removed 4 bases from V and 4 bases from J; junction bases left unmatched: 0. For the CDR3, the DNA is TGTGCCATCAGTGGGACTAGCGGGTACGAGCAGTACTTC. It encodes CAISGTSGYEQYF.

J is TRBJ2-7 and V is TRBV28; 8 bases line up with TRBD2. Trimming removed 4 bases from V and 3 bases from J; junction bases left unmatched: 8. The CDR3 contains 15 residues. The V gene's germline CDR1 is MDHEN and CDR2 SYDVKM. This CDR3 is CASSSSGTSLYEQYF. In DNA form, the CDR3 reads TGTGCCAGCAGTTCCTCCGGGACTAGTCTCTACGAGCAGTACTTC.

CDR3 residues: CASSQDERGAVTDTQYF. The DNA for the CDR3 is TGCGCCAGCAGCCAAGATGAGCGGGGGGCCGTAACAGATACGCAGTATTTT. The V and J genes are TRBV4-1 and TRBJ2-3, with 9 bases matching TRBD2. The germline V gene encodes CDR1 MGHRA and CDR2 YSYEKL. Germline trimming cut 0 bases from V and 3 bases from J; bases unmatched to any gene: 7. This CDR3 has 17 residues.

The V and J genes are TRBV30 and TRBJ1-2, with D possibly matching TRBD1 (6 bases). Trimming removed 3 bases at V and 3 bases at J, with 11 bases between. This CDR3 region has 13 residues. The germline CDR1 and CDR2 sequences are GTSNPN and SVGIG (reference sequence). CDR3 loop: CAWSGGTYYGYTF. The CDR3, as DNA: TGTGCCTGGAGCGGTGGGACATACTATGGCTACACCTTC.

This chain joins TRBV9 and TRBJ1-1; D is unresolved. Trimming pared 4 bases from V and 6 bases from J, leaving 19 bases between. The V gene's germline CDR1 is SGDLS and CDR2 YYNGEE. The CDR3 extends over 15 amino acids. In nucleotides, the CDR3 is TGTGCCAGCAGCCCTGAGGCAGAGTCGGTCGCTGAAGCTTTCTTT. Translated: CASSPEAESVAEAFF.

V and J are TRBV7-9 and TRBJ2-1; D is uncertain. The CDR3 is 15 amino acids. V was clipped by 1 base and J by 8 bases, with 15 bases between them. The germline gives CDR1 SEHNR, CDR2 FQNEAQ (reference sequence). The CDR3 here is CASSLVLVLYDEQFF. As DNA, the CDR3 is TGTGCCAGCAGCTTAGTCCTAGTTTTGTACGATGAGCAGTTCTTC.

The chain employs TRBV9 and TRBJ2-1; D remains unclear. The CDR3 extends over 15 amino acids. Germline CDR1 reads SGDLS; CDR2 reads YYNGEE. V was shortened by 0 bases and J by 4 bases, with 11 bases between the two germline ends. CDR3 sequence: CASSVDVGRYNEQFF. The CDR3 DNA reads TGTGCCAGCAGCGTAGATGTAGGACGATACAATGAGCAGTTCTTC.

This clone has more than one count but fewer than ten. The rearrangement joins TRBV28 to TRBJ2-7; maybe TRBD2 (5 bases). Germline loops: CDR1 MDHEN, CDR2 SYDVKM. The V and J ends lost 5 bases and 0 bases respectively, with 8 bases between them. The CDR3 is 13 amino acids. The CDR3 DNA reads TGTGCCAGCAGTACCCGGGACTCCTACGAGCAGTACTTC. Protein sequence: CASSTRDSYEQYF.

The chain couples TRBV5-4 to TRBJ2-5, with TRBD1 as a possible D gene (5 bases). CDR3 length: 14 residues. Germline loops: CDR1 SGHNT, CDR2 YYREEE (reference sequence). V was trimmed by 0 bases and J by 5 bases, leaving 11 bases between them. CDR3 bases: TGTGCCAGCAGCTTGGCCAGGGTGGGGGAGACCCAGTACTTC. Translation: CASSLARVGETQYF.